A single TCR beta chain is shown here with its context. Its antigen is unknown. This sample is drawn from a study of Ad26.COV2.S vaccination and SARS-CoV-2 variants. Study-wide results and limits: Once vaccination had occurred, spike-specific CD8+ and CD4+ T cell responses reportedly showed substantial breadth. Participants in the vaccine arm had higher spike-specific TCR breadth; placebo recipients had lower. Breadth and depth estimates from TCRs may understate total T cell responses. For non-spike TCRs, breadth in vaccine recipients resembled that in placebo recipients.

The table came from immunoSEQ multiplex PCR; TCRdb's copy has only in-frame clones and leaves some out. The sample comprises roughly 92,000 clones, approximately 86% of which are singletons, and more than 15% rests with the top ten. V lost 0 bases and J lost 6; bases outside the gene matches: 7. CDR1 and CDR2 from the germline V gene are MNHNS and SASEGT. The CDR3 spans 15 residues. This chain links TRBV6-1 with TRBJ2-7; 8 bases fit TRBD2. The sequence derives from a human donor who had recovered from COVID-19. The sample was peripheral blood, taken after recovery from COVID-19. CDR3 DNA sequence: TGTGCCAGCAGTGAAGCGCTTCGGGGGGGGTGCGAGCAGTACTTC. Its translation is CASSEALRGGCEQYF.